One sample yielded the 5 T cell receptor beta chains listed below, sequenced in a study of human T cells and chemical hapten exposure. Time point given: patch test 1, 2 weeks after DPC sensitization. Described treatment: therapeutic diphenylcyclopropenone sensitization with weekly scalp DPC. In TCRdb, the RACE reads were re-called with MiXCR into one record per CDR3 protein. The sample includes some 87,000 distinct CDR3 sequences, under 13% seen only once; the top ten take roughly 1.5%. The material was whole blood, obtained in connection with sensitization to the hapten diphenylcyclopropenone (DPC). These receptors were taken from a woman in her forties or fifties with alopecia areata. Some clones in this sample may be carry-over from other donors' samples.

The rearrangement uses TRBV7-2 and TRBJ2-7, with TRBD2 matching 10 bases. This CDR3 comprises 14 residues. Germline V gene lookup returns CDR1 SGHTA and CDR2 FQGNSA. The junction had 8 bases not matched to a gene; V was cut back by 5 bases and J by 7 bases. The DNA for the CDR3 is TGTGCCAGCAGCGCCCTAGCGGGAGTAGGAGAGCAGTACTTC. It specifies CASSALAGVGEQYF.

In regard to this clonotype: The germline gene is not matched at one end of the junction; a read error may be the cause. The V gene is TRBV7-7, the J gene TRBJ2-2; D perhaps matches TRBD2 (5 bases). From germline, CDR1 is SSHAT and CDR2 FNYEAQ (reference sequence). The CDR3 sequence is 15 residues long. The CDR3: CASSQTTANTGELFF. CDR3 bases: TGTGCTAGCAGCCAGACTACCGCGAACACCGGGGAGCTGTTTTTT. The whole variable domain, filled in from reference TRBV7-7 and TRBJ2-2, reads GAGVSQSPRYKVTKRGQDVTLRCDPISSHATLYWYQQALGQGPEFLTYFNYEAQPDKSGLPSDRFSAERPEGSISTLTIQRTEQRDSAMYRCASSQTTANTGELFFGEGSRLTVL.

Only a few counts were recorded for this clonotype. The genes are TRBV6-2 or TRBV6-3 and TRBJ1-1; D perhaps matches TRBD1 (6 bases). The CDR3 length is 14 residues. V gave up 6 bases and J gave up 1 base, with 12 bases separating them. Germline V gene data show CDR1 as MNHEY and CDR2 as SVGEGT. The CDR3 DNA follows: TGTGCCAGCAGCCCGGGACAATCGAACACTGAAGCTTTCTTT. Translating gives CASSPGQSNTEAFF.

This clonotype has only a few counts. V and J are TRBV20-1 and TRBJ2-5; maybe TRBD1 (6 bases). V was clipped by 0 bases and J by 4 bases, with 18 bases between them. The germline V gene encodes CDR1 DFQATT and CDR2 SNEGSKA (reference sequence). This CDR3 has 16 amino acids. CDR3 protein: CSARDPARQARETQYF. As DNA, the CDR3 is TGCAGTGCTAGAGATCCGGCCAGACAGGCCAGAGAGACCCAGTACTTC.

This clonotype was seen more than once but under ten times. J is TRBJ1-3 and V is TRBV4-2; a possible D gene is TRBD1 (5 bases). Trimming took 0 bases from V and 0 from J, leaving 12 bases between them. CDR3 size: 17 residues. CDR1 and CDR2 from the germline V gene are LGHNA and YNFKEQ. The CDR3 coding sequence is TGTGCCAGCAGCCAAGATCCATCAGGGAGCTCTGGAAACACCATATATTTT. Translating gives CASSQDPSGSSGNTIYF.